This T cell receptor beta chain was observed in a study of OX40 agonist ivuxolimab in advanced cancers. Study in general: The drug used for patients, ivuxolimab, was an agonistic anti-OX40 (CD134) antibody. The patients received ivuxolimab by intravenous route every 2 weeks at 0.01 to 10 mg/kg. Findings and caveats of the study: At 0.1 to 3.0 mg/kg, CD4+ and CD8+ blood T cells expanded clonally by week 6. Expanded peripheral T-cell antigen specificity went undetermined.

This CDR3 comprises 16 residues. From germline, CDR1 is SGHTA and CDR2 FQGNSA. Remarks on this clone: Antigen: not known. Mismatch with germline at one junction end may stem from a read error.

Some clones are missing from TCRdb's copy, which holds only in-frame ones; the method was immunoSEQ multiplex PCR. The table shows 52,000 or so clones, with over 90% occurring only once. The V and J genes are TRBV7-2 and TRBJ2-7, with 7 bases lining up with TRBD1. The source is an adult with an advanced solid tumor such as melanoma, head and neck, liver or kidney cancer. Source: CD4+ or CD8+ T cells sorted from blood, taken in a trial of the OX40 agonist ivuxolimab. The CDR3 DNA is TGTGCCGGCAGCTATACAGGGGCCCTGGGCCAAGACGAGCAGTACTTC. Translating gives CAGSYTGALGQDEQYF.